The clone carrying this T cell receptor beta chain came up once. The antigen remains undetermined. The sample is drawn from a study of long-term antiretroviral therapy in people with HIV. Study-level findings and limits: Spans of CDR3 length were tighter for HIV repertoires than for controls. At every time point, clones expanded before ART dominated the repertoire. Collection of the blood, which took place between about 2003 and 2017, possibly occurred under older ART regimens.

Investigators performed immunoSEQ version v3.0 at survey level. The repertoire was sequenced with immunoSEQ multiplex PCR; TCRdb's copy has only in-frame clones and lacks some. The sample lists 24,000 or so clones, 76% occurring once. There are 15 residues in the CDR3. The V end was cut by 0 bases, the J end by 6 bases, with 14 bases between. CDR1 LGHNA and CDR2 YSLEER come from the germline V gene. Treatment locations for all participants with HIV were in the United States. V is TRBV4-3 and J is TRBJ2-5; TRBD1 or TRBD2 may be the D gene (5 bases each). The sample here was unsorted PBMCs, taken 0.5 years after starting antiretroviral therapy. This receptor was taken from a middle-aged woman with HIV. DNA for the CDR3: TGCGCCAGCAGCCAAGATCTGGGGGTGGGGCAGACCCAGTACTTC. It encodes CASSQDLGVGQTQYF.